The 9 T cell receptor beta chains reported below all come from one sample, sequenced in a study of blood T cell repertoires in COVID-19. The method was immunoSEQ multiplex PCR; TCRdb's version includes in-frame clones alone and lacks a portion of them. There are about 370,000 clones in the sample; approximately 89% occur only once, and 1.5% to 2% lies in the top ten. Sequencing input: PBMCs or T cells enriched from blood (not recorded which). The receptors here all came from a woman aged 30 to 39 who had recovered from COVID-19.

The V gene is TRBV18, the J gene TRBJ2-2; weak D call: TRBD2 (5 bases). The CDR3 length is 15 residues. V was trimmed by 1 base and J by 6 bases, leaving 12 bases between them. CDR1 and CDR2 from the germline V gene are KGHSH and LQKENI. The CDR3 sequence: CASSPLGKVAGELFF. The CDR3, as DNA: TGTGCCAGCTCACCACTCGGGAAGGTCGCCGGGGAGCTGTTTTTT. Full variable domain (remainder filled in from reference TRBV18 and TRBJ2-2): NAGVMQNPRHLVRRRGQEARLRCSPMKGHSHVYWYRQLPEEGLKFMVYLQKENIIDESGMPKERFSAEFPKEGPSILRIQQVVRGDSAAYFCASSPLGKVAGELFFGEGSRLTVL.

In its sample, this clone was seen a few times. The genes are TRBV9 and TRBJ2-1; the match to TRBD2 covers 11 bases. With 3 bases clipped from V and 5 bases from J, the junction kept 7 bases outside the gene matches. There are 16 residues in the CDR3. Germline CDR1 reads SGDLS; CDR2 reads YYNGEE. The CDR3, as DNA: TGTGCCAGCAGCGCAGATAGCGGGGGGGCCGACAATGAGCAGTTCTTC. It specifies CASSADSGGADNEQFF.

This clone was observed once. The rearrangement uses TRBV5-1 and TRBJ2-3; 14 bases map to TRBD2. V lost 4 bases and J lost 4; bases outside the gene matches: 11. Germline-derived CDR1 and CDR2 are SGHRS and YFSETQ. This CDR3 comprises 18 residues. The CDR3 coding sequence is TGCGCCAGCAGCCCATTACCGGGACTAGCGGGGGTCGCAGATACGCAGTATTTT. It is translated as CASSPLPGLAGVADTQYF.

As DNA, the CDR3 is TGTGCCTGGAGCCCCGGGGGTTCGGGTCAGCCCCAGCATTTT. Amino acid sequence: CAWSPGGSGQPQHF. The rearrangement joins TRBV30 to TRBJ1-5, with TRBD1 as a possible D gene (5 bases). In germline, CDR1 is GTSNPN, CDR2 SVGIG (reference sequence). V lost 3 bases and J 6 bases, leaving 15 bases between the germline ends. The CDR3 spans 14 residues.

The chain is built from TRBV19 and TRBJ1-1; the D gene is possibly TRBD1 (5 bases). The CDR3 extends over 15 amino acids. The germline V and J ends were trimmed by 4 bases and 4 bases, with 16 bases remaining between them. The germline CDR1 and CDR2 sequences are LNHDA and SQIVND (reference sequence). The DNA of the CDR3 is TGTGCCAGTAGTACCGGACGGGGGACGGGCACTGAAGCTTTCTTT. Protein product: CASSTGRGTGTEAFF.

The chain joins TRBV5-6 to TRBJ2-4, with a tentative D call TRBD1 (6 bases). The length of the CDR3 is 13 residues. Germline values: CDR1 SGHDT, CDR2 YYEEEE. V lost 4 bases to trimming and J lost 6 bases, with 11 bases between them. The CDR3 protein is CASSRGTPNIQYF. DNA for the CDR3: TGTGCCAGCAGCCGTGGGACACCAAACATTCAGTACTTC.

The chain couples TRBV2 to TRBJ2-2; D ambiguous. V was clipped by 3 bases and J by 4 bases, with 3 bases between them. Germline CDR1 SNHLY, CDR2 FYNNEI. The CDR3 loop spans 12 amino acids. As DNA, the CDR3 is TGTGCCAGCAGTGAGAGCACCGGGGAGCTGTTTTTT. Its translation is CASSESTGELFF.

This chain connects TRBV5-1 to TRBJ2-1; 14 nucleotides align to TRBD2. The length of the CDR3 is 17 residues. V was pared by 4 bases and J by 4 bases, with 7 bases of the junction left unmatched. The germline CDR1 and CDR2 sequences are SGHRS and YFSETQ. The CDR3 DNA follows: TGCGCCAGCAGCGCGCAACGACTAGCGGGAGGGTACAATGAGCAGTTCTTC. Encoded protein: CASSAQRLAGGYNEQFF.

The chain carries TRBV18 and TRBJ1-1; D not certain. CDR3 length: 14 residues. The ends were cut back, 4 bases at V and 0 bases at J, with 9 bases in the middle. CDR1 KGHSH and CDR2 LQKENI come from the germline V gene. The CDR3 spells CASSLRGLNTEAFF. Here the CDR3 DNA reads TGTGCCAGCTCACTGCGGGGTTTGAACACTGAAGCTTTCTTT.